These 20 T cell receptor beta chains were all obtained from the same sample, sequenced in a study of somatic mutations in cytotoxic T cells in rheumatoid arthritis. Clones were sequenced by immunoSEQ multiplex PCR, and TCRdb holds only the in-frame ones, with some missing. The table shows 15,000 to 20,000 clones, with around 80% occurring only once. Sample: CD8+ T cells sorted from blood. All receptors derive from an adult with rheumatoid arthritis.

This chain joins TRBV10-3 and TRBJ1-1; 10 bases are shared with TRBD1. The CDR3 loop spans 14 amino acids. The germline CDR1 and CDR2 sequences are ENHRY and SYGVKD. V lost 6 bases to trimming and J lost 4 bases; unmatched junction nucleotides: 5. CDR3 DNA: TGTGCCATCAGCGAGGGACAGGGGTTCACTGAAGCTTTCTTT. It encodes CAISEGQGFTEAFF.

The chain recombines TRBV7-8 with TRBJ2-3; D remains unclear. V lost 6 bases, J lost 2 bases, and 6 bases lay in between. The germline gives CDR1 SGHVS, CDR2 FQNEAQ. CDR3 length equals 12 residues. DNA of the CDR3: TGTGCCAGCAGACCTGCCACAGATACGCAGTATTTT. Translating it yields CASRPATDTQYF.

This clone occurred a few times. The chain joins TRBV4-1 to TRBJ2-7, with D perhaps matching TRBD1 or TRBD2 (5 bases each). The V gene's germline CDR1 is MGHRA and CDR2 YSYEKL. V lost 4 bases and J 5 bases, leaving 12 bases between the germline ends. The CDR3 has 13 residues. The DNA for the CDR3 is TGCGCCAGCAGCCTAGCAGTGGGGGACGAGCAGTACTTC. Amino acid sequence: CASSLAVGDEQYF.

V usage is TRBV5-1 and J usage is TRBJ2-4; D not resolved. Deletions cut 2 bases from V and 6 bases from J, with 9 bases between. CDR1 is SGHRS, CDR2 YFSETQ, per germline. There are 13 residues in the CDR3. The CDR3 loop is CASSLPDGNIQYF. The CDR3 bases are TGCGCCAGCAGCTTACCGGACGGAAACATTCAGTACTTC.

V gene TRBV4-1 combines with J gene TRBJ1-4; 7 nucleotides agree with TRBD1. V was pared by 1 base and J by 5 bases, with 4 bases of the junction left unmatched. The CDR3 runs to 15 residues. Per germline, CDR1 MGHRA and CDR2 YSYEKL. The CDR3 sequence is CASSQGRQGNEKLFF. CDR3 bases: TGCGCCAGCAGCCAAGGGCGACAGGGAAATGAAAAACTGTTTTTT.

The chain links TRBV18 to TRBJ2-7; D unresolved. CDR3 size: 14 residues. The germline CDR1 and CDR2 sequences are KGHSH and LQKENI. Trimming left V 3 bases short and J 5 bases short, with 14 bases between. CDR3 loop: CASSPYGYEDEQYF. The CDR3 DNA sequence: TGTGCCAGCTCACCCTACGGGTATGAGGACGAGCAGTACTTC.

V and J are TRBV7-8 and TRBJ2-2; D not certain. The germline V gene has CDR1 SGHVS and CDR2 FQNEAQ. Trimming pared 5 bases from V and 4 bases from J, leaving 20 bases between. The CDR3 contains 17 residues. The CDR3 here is CASSPMGGVMSTGELFF. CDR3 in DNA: TGTGCCAGCAGCCCCATGGGTGGGGTAATGAGCACCGGGGAGCTGTTTTTT.

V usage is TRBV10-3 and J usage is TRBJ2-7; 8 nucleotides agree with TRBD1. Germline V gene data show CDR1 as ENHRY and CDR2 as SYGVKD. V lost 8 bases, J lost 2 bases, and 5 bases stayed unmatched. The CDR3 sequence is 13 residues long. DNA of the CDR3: TGTGCCATCGGATCAGGGGGCCCCTACGAGCAGTACTTC. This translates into CAIGSGGPYEQYF.

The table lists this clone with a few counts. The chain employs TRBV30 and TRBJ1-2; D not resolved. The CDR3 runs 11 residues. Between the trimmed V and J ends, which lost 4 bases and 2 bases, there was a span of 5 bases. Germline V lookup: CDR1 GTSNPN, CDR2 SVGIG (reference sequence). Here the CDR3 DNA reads TGTGCCTGGATACAGAACTATGGCTACACCTTC. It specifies CAWIQNYGYTF.

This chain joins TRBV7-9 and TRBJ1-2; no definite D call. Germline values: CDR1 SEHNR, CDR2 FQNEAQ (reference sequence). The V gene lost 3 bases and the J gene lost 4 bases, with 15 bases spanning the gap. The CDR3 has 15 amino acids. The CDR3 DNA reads TGTGCCAGCAGCTTTCCGGAACAGCCCTCCTATGGCTACACCTTC. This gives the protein CASSFPEQPSYGYTF.

The CDR3 coding sequence is TGTGCCAGCAGCCCAGGACAGCTAGAACAGCCCCAGCATTTT. Protein sequence: CASSPGQLEQPQHF. J is TRBJ1-5 and V is TRBV6-5; tentatively, D is TRBD1 (6 bases). Trimming pared 6 bases from V and 7 bases from J, leaving 16 bases between. Germline V gene lookup returns CDR1 MNHEY and CDR2 SVGAGI. The CDR3 is 14 amino acids.

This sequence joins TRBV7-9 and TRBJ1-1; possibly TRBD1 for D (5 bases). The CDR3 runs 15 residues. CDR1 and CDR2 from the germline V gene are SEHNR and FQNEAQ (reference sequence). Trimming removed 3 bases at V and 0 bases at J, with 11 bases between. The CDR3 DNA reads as TGTGCCAGCAGCTTCAAAGACAGCATGAACACTGAAGCTTTCTTT. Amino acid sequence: CASSFKDSMNTEAFF.

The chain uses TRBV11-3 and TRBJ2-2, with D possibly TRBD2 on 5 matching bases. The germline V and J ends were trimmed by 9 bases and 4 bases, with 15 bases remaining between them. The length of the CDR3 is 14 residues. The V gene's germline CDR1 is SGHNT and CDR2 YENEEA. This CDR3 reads CARVGPSITGELFF. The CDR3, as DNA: TGTGCCAGAGTAGGGCCTAGCATCACCGGGGAGCTGTTTTTT.

The CDR3 coding sequence is TGCGCCAGCAGTGAGCTATCCCACTACGAGCAGTACTTC. This gives the protein CASSELSHYEQYF. The chain uses TRBV10-2 and TRBJ2-7, with unresolved D. Germline V lookup: CDR1 WSHSY, CDR2 SAAADI. The CDR3 runs 13 residues. V was clipped by 2 bases and J by 3 bases, with 8 bases between them.

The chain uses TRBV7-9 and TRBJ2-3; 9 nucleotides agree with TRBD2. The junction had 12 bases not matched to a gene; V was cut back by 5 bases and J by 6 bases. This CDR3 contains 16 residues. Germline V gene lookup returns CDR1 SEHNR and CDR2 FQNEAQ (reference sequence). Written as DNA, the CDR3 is TGTGCCAGCAGCCCTCGGACTAGCGTGGGTATGGATACGCAGTATTTT. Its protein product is CASSPRTSVGMDTQYF.

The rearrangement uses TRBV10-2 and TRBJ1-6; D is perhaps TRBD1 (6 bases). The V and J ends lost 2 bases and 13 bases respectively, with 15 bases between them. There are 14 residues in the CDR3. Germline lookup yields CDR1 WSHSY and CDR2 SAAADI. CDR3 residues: CASSELAAGVPLHF. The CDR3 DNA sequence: TGCGCCAGCAGTGAGCTTGCGGCAGGGGTGCCCCTCCACTTT.

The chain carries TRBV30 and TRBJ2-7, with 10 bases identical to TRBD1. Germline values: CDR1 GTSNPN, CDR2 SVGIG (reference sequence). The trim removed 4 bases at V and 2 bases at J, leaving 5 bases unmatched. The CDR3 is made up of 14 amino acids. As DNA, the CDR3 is TGTGCCTGGATCCGGACAGGGGGGACCTACGAGCAGTACTTC. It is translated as CAWIRTGGTYEQYF.

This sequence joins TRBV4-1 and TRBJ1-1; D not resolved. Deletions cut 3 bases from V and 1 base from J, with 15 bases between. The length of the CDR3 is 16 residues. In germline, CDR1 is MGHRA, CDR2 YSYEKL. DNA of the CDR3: TGCGCCAGCAGCCATGACCCGGGGAAATCGAACACTGAAGCTTTCTTT. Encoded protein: CASSHDPGKSNTEAFF.

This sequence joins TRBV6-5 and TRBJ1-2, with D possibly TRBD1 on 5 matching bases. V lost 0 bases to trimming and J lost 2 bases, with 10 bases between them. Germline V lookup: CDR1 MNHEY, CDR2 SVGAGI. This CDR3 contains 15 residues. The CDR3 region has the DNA TGTGCCAGCAGTTACTCTGGACAAAGAAACTATGGCTACACCTTC. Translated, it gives CASSYSGQRNYGYTF.

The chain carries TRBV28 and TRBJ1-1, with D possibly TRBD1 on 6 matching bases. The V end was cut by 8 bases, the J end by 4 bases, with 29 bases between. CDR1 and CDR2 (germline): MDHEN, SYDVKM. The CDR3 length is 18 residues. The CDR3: CASVWGPGTEPSGTEAFF. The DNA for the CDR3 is TGTGCCAGCGTTTGGGGGCCCGGGACGGAACCCTCGGGCACTGAAGCTTTCTTT.